These 17 T cell receptor beta chains were sequenced from one sample in a study of shared clonotypes between healthy human individuals. Measured with immunoSEQ multiplex PCR; TCRdb has only the in-frame clones, and not every one. The table lists roughly 1,100,000 clones, under 80% of them singletons. Material for sequencing was memory CD4+ T cells sorted from blood. Subset indicated: CD45RA-negative fraction. These receptors were obtained from a man aged 18 to 30 in good health.

This chain uses TRBV6-6 with TRBJ1-5; D not resolved. Germline loops: CDR1 MNHNY, CDR2 SVGAGI (reference sequence). The length of the CDR3 is 12 residues. The V gene lost 6 bases and the J gene lost 4 bases, with 7 bases spanning the gap. The CDR3 nucleotides are TGTGCCAGCAGGGAGACGAATCAGCCCCAGCATTTT. Translated: CASRETNQPQHF.

The chain has TRBV5-4 and TRBJ2-7; no definite D call. Trimming shortened V by 2 bases and J by 7 bases, and 13 bases separated the two germline ends. The CDR3 is 13 residues long. Germline assignment: CDR1 SGHNT and CDR2 YYREEE (reference sequence). CDR3 protein: CASSLDLAGEQYF. CDR3 nucleotide sequence: TGTGCCAGCAGCTTAGATCTGGCTGGAGAGCAGTACTTC.

The V gene is TRBV2, the J gene TRBJ2-7; 12 bases map to TRBD1. After removal of 7 bases from V and 4 bases from J, the junction contained 8 bases not matched to a gene. CDR3 length: 15 amino acids. The germline V gene encodes CDR1 SNHLY and CDR2 FYNNEI. This CDR3 is CASIPGTGGEYEQYF. Written as DNA, the CDR3 is TGTGCCAGCATCCCCGGGACAGGGGGCGAATACGAGCAGTACTTC.

The DNA for the CDR3 is TGTGCCAGCAGCCACCGCTACGAGCAGTACTTC. This gives the protein CASSHRYEQYF. The gene calls are TRBV11-2 and TRBJ2-7; D gene ambiguous. Looked up from germline, CDR1 is SGHAT and CDR2 is FQNNGV. The length of the CDR3 is 11 residues. V was clipped by 5 bases and J by 3 bases, with 5 bases between them.

The chain employs TRBV9 and TRBJ1-4; perhaps TRBD1 as D (5 bases). CDR1 and CDR2 from the germline V gene are SGDLS and YYNGEE. The V end was cut by 0 bases, the J end by 3 bases, with 9 bases between. This CDR3 is built from 15 residues. The CDR3 loop reads CASSVGGVSNEKLFF. CDR3 nucleotide sequence: TGTGCCAGCAGCGTAGGAGGGGTGTCTAATGAAAAACTGTTTTTT. The full variable domain, rest sourced from reference TRBV9 and TRBJ1-4, is DSGVTQTPKHLITATGQRVTLRCSPRSGDLSVYWYQQSLDQGLQFLIQYYNGEERAKGNILERFSAQQFPDLHSELNLSSLELGDSALYFCASSVGGVSNEKLFFGSGTQLSVL.

CDR3 protein: CASSKETSEGTGELFF. As DNA, the CDR3 is TGTGCCAGCAGCAAAGAGACTAGTGAGGGCACCGGGGAGCTGTTTTTT. The V and J genes are TRBV21-1 and TRBJ2-2; TRBD2, the table's D call, was not compared with the DNA. TRBV21-1 is a pseudogene segment. The length of the CDR3 is 16 residues.

In its sample, this clone was seen once. Other DNA sequences in the same sample also yield this CDR3. This CDR3 reads CSVGQYNEQFF. CDR3 sequence (DNA): TGCAGCGTCGGACAGTACAATGAGCAGTTCTTC. The V call is TRBV29-1, the J call TRBJ2-1, with D perhaps TRBD1 (6 bases). CDR1 SQVTM and CDR2 ANQGSEA come from the germline V gene. Trimming removed 6 bases at V and 4 bases at J, with 7 bases between. This CDR3 is 11 amino acids long.

The rearrangement uses TRBV9 and TRBJ2-7; 8 nucleotides align to TRBD2. Looked up from germline, CDR1 is SGDLS and CDR2 is YYNGEE. The J segment lost 3 bases and the V segment lost 0 bases, leaving 2 bases of the junction unmatched. The CDR3 contains 14 residues. The CDR3 here is CASSVGTSNYEQYF. The DNA of the CDR3 is TGTGCCAGCAGCGTAGGGACTAGCAACTACGAGCAGTACTTC.

Concerning this clone itself: The same CDR3 is also encoded by other DNA sequences in this sample. This chain uses TRBV11-2 with TRBJ1-5; D unresolved. CDR1 SGHAT and CDR2 FQNNGV come from the germline V gene. CDR3 size: 13 residues. The V end was cut by 0 bases, the J end by 7 bases, with 7 bases between. CDR3 sequence: CASSLDTDQPQHF. The DNA of the CDR3 is TGTGCCAGCAGCTTAGACACAGACCAGCCCCAGCATTTT.

This clone was seen a single time. The chain combines TRBV9 with TRBJ2-1; the D gene is possibly TRBD2 (6 bases). In germline, CDR1 is SGDLS, CDR2 YYNGEE. This CDR3 region has 15 residues. V was trimmed by 5 bases and J by 6 bases, leaving 18 bases between them. This CDR3 reads CASRKGLQSTNEQFF. DNA of the CDR3: TGTGCCAGCAGAAAGGGACTCCAGTCCACCAATGAGCAGTTCTTC.

In its sample, this clone was seen a few times. V gene TRBV4-1 combines with J gene TRBJ2-7, with 7 bases fitting TRBD2. V shed 4 bases and J 1 base; nucleotides not matched to a gene: 10. Germline V gene data show CDR1 as MGHRA and CDR2 as YSYEKL. The CDR3 has 16 amino acids. For the CDR3, the DNA is TGCGCCAGCAGCCCCCTCGGGGAGGGTGCTTCCTACGAGCAGTACTTC. Protein sequence: CASSPLGEGASYEQYF.

The rearrangement links TRBV29-1 to TRBJ1-1; possible D gene TRBD1, 5 bases. CDR3 length equals 14 residues. Deletions cut 5 bases from V and 0 bases from J, with 13 bases between. Germline CDR1 and CDR2: SQVTM and ANQGSEA. As DNA, the CDR3 is TGCAGCGTTCCCAGTCGGGGGATGAACACTGAAGCTTTCTTT. This gives the protein CSVPSRGMNTEAFF. Based on the CDR3 plus reference TRBV29-1 and TRBJ1-1, the full variable domain is SAVISQKPSRDICQRGTSLTIQCQVDSQVTMMFWYRQQPGQSLTLIATANQGSEATYESGFVIDKFPISRPNLTFSTLTVSNMSPEDSSIYLCSVPSRGMNTEAFFGQGTRLTVV.

This clone was seen just once. The chain has TRBV5-6 and TRBJ2-6; D remains ambiguous. Between the trimmed V and J ends, which lost 3 bases and 0 bases, there was a span of 13 bases. The CDR3 contains 17 residues. Germline assignment: CDR1 SGHDT and CDR2 YYEEEE. The CDR3 is CASSSLYRVSGANVLTF. The CDR3 DNA reads TGTGCCAGCAGCTCCCTATACAGAGTCTCTGGGGCCAACGTCCTGACTTTC.

The chain has TRBV10-1 and TRBJ1-1; no reliable D call. With 1 base removed from V and 11 bases from J, the gap between germline ends came to 14 bases. This CDR3 has 13 residues. Germline-derived CDR1 and CDR2 are WNHNN and SYGVQD (reference sequence). CDR3: CASSELSVLGAFF. The CDR3 nucleotides are TGCGCCAGCAGTGAGTTGAGCGTGCTCGGGGCTTTCTTT.

Only one count was recorded for this clone. The J gene is TRBJ1-1, the V gene TRBV6-5, with 11 bases that match TRBD1. Per the germline V gene, CDR1 is MNHEY and CDR2 is SVGAGI. The CDR3 loop spans 15 amino acids. Trimming took 2 bases from V and 6 from J; bases not matched to a gene: 5. Written as DNA, the CDR3 is TGTGCCAGCAGTTACCCTGGACAGGGGGCCGCTGAAGCTTTCTTT. Residues: CASSYPGQGAAEAFF.

Here the CDR3 reads CASPPLAGDRNNEQFF. The DNA for the CDR3 is TGTGCCAGCCCCCCTCTAGCGGGAGATAGGAACAATGAGCAGTTCTTC. The chain is built from TRBV2 and TRBJ2-1; 10 nucleotides match TRBD2. The CDR3 contains 16 residues. Unmatched junction bases numbered 12, after V lost 8 bases and J lost 5 bases. CDR1 is SNHLY and CDR2 is FYNNEI in the germline V gene.

This rearrangement joins TRBV7-2 to TRBJ2-5, with D perhaps matching TRBD2 (6 bases). With 7 bases removed from V and 7 bases from J, the gap between germline ends came to 16 bases. The CDR3 consists of 13 residues. Germline-derived CDR1 and CDR2 are SGHTA and FQGNSA. For the CDR3, the DNA is TGTGCCAGCATGCGGGGCCCCGGAGGGACCCAGTACTTC. Protein sequence: CASMRGPGGTQYF.